The source of this TCR beta chain is a study of cytomegalovirus exposure and HLA in healthy donors (dated 2017 in TCRdb). In the study overall: In an earlier analysis of some 550 of the donors, about 260 Gb of sequence data and some 100 million unique TCR beta sequences from about 190 million T cells were reported. Every repertoire in the discovery cohort had been generated on one and the same sequencing platform. The study profiled the T cell repertoires of 500 to 800 subjects by immunosequencing and related them to cytomegalovirus serostatus. Donor age, sex, ethnicity and CMV serostatus were collected together with the repertoire data. The study aimed to test whether cataloging public T cell receptors could reveal signatures of past pathogen exposure. Among almost 400 genotyped donors of the cohort, an average of about 240,000 unique TCR beta nucleotide sequences were sequenced per donor, roughly 18% of them non-productive. Rather than using new phenotypic data, the later analysis identified candidate immune exposures from TCR beta sequences and from how often those sequences occurred across donors. To decide whether each TCR beta V gene segment behaved as functional or pseudogenic, an earlier analysis of over 500 of the donors relied on high-throughput TCR beta sequencing. In addition to the first cohort of roughly 700 subjects, a separate validation cohort of 120 different subjects was used. To study patterns of TCR occurrence, a later analysis re-analyzed previously published TCR beta repertoires from 700 or so donors and added high-resolution HLA genotyping. An early release covering more than 500 HLA-typed donors comprised about 300 gigabases of sequencing data and approximately 80 million unique TCR sequences. Typing coverage differed by locus: A, B, C, DRB1 and DQB1 were typed in roughly 629-630 donors, DQA1 in 522, DPA1 in around 580, and DPB1 in 400 to 490. The study combined high-throughput TCR immunosequencing, statistical association of individual TCRs with disease status, and machine learning to predict cytomegalovirus infection status. Genome-wide SNP genotypes for about three fifths of the 666 donors were used in a later genetic analysis, which treated that subset as a discovery cohort. Both class I and class II loci were covered by HLA typing, at four-digit resolution. Of the 398 genotyped donors, approximately 80% were placed in the genetic ancestry cluster associated with self-reported Caucasian donors. Five DR-DQ haplotypes were treated as single units for association and clustering because of strong linkage in the cohort. Broader findings and caveats from the paper: A later analysis found that most CMV-associated TCR beta chains appeared HLA-restricted, with HLA associations seemingly driven largely by CMV exposure. Across donors, most TCR sequences were observed very rarely, whereas some public TCRs were present in many individuals. The study gave a list of about 170 TCR beta chains associated with cytomegalovirus. Some IMGT-functional V segments, including TRBV6-2 and TRBV6-3, could not be told apart with the 87-base-pair reads, so those segments were excluded. A later genetic analysis associated a missense DCLRE1C variant with V-gene and J-gene trimming of TCR beta chains, and an independent cohort replicated the association. A group of highly shared sequence variants was considered likely to be a technical artifact of the sequencing pipeline. The earlier analysis of 587 of the donors excluded seventeen rarely observed V segments, including chromosome 9 orphons, because counts were too low. A further reported finding was that TCR beta sequences accurately predicted the HLA-A and HLA-B alleles for most subjects in the first cohort. Sequencing depth was assumed to be roughly uniform across donors in the presence/absence analyses, though that assumption may not hold. The classifier was reported to diagnose cytomegalovirus status with high specificity and sensitivity in both the original and validation cohorts. HLA typing was unavailable for some donors at each locus, so association tests used only the typed subset. In a later analysis, HLA-associated TCR beta chains showed more clonal expansion and lower generation probabilities than non-associated chains that were equally common. CMV serostatus was the only immune exposure information available for the cohort. In vitro tests confirmed that three of the cytomegalovirus-associated TCR beta chains recognize cytomegalovirus antigens. In a later analysis, TCR association rates were found to vary across HLA loci, with the most associated TCRs seen for DRB1 alleles and the fewest for HLA-C alleles. A later genetic analysis reported fewer N-insertions in productive TCRs among donors in an Asian-associated ancestry cluster than the roughly 620-donor mean. At a false discovery rate of 0.05, a later analysis linked 16,000 or so TCR beta sequences to specific HLA alleles. In an earlier analysis of under 600 of the donors, most TCR beta V segments were observed in productive rearrangements about 90% or about 30% of the time, broadly matching IMGT annotations. The authors suggested that the approach could potentially be generalized to other disease states and immunological phenotypes. Linkage disequilibrium might explain the correlated functional status among segregating V segments, but an unknown experimental factor could not be excluded. When HLA alleles, especially DR and DQ, strongly co-occurred, attributing TCR associations to individual alleles was difficult. This cohort had only TCR beta chains sequenced, and the lack of alpha or paired-chain data limited which features could be detected. A later analysis reported that several top co-occurrence clusters appeared linked to parvovirus B19, influenza, CMV and Epstein-Barr virus.

V and J are truncated by 0 bases and 7 bases respectively, leaving an intervening sequence of 10 bases. The germline V gene specifies MGHRA as CDR1 and YSYEKL as CDR2. The CDR3 has 13 amino acids, counting the end cysteine and phenylalanine. The sequence is cut down to CDR3 DNA, 39 bases in frame from base 1. The cohort was made up of 500 to 850 healthy bone marrow donors. Cohort members were all nominally healthy when sampled, although unrecorded immune exposures were likely present. The donor tested CMV seronegative, placing the donor among the approximately 400 seronegative members of the cohort. A peripheral blood sample was collected from each donor, and TCR beta sequencing was performed on peripheral blood mononuclear cells. The Qiagen DNeasy Blood Extraction Kit was used to extract genomic DNA from the blood cell samples. The library came from the immunoSEQ multiplex PCR assay. For the multiplex PCR, a mixture combining 60 forward primers for TCR Vbeta segments and 13 reverse primers for TCR Jbeta segments was used. Amplification of the CDR3 region of rearranged TCR beta genes was performed with a multiplex PCR assay on genomic DNA. Amplified TCR beta libraries were sequenced as 87-base-pair reads on the Illumina HiSeq System. The paper's processing steps were these. In a later analysis, about 80 million unique TCR beta chains were counted across the roughly 610 repertoires, and approximately 11 million of these chains were shared by at least two donors. To remove PCR and sequencing errors, raw reads were error-corrected and collapsed into unique sequences using a nearest-neighbor algorithm that merged closely related sequences. Alignment of CDR3 sequences to IMGT reference sequences was used to assign V, D and J gene segments. For a sequence to be retained, a match of at least six nucleotides was required to both a V gene segment and a J gene segment. Rearrangements were called productive when the CDR3 lacked stop codons and stayed in frame with V and J; all others were non-productive. CDR3 was defined by IMGT convention, running from the second conserved V-encoded cysteine to the conserved J-encoded phenylalanine. In an earlier analysis of some 550 of the donors, sequences lacking an unambiguous match to a single V gene segment were excluded. In an earlier analysis of approximately 590 of the donors, a V segment was called functional when productive rearrangements were above 56.7%, and segregating when the standard deviation between donors exceeded 5%. A statistical classification framework was built to diagnose cytomegalovirus status from the catalog of TCR beta chain sequences. In a later analysis, V and J genes were assigned by comparing TCR nucleotide sequences against IMGT/GENE-DB human TR gene sequences. Using the TCRdist pipeline, a later analysis assigned CDR3 sequences along with most-parsimonious VDJ recombination scenarios. In a later analysis, every TCR beta chain was defined by the combination of its CDR3 amino acid sequence and its V-gene family, and reads without a unique V-gene family were dropped. A later analysis removed several hundred highly shared, low-generation-probability nucleotide sequences to deal with suspected cross-contamination and a sequencing artifact. In a later analysis, a clonal expansion index was calculated for each public chain from normalized within-repertoire ranks of inferred template counts. A later analysis computed generation probabilities with a VDJ recombination model fitted to out-of-frame rearrangements, and checked the results against IGoR. In a later analysis, hypergeometric tests were used to score TCR-TCR, TCR-HLA and TCR-CMV co-occurrence, with a repertoire-size bias correction applied to TCR pairs. To estimate false discovery rates, a later analysis permuted the HLA or CMV assignments 20 times. A later analysis grouped co-occurring TCRs with DBSCAN, adding TCRdist sequence similarity when clustering within HLA-allele-positive subsets. Repertoires with fewer than 30,000 or more than 120,000 public chains were left out of co-occurrence clustering, as were about 5 repertoires with anomalous nucleotide sharing. TCRdb took this table from immuneACCESS and kept in-frame rearrangements with V and J called. Such tables lack part of the clones; where checked against another copy, unresolved V genes explain under half of the gap, and the rest is unexplained. D and trimming come from the DNA, and the V and J calls and clone size come from that table. In this sample the table shows 100,000 to 150,000 clones, about three quarters of which occur a single time. Approximately 3.8% of the sample goes to the ten largest clones.

This clone showed up just a few times. Its antigen has not been determined. No much larger clone is present one base from it, and per-base qualities are unavailable. This sequence uses TRBV4-1 and TRBJ2-7; a tentative D call is TRBD2 (5 bases match). This TCR derives from a man aged 30 to 39 in good health and CMV-seronegative. The source material was PBMCs. The CDR3 region: CASSQDGGWEQYF. The nucleotides are TGCGCCAGCAGCCAAGACGGAGGATGGGAGCAGTACTTC.